This record covers a single T cell receptor (beta chain). This CDR3 comprises 18 residues. CDR1 and CDR2 (germline): SGHDT, YYEEEE. Deletions cut 1 base from V and 3 bases from J, with 19 bases between. The data were obtained in a study of blood T cells in healthy people across ages. Through a sample-barcoded 5' primer and a J-beta primer mix, a second PCR was run for roughly 6 to 12 cycles. From the 5' RACE reads, TCRdb called clonotypes with MiXCR, one entry per CDR3 protein. This table holds 650,000 to 1,000,000 distinct CDR3 sequences, under 40% found once. The clonotype originates from a man younger than 35 in good health. Sequenced: blood. This sequence joins TRBV5-6 and TRBJ2-2; D perhaps matches TRBD2 (7 bases). Here the CDR3 reads CASSLWGGPERDTGELFF. The CDR3 DNA follows: TGTGCCAGCAGCTTGTGGGGGGGGCCGGAACGAGACACCGGGGAGCTGTTTTTT. Variable domain in full (rest from reference TRBV5-6 and TRBJ2-2): DAGVTQSPTHLIKTRGQQVTLRCSPKSGHDTVSWYQQALGQGPQFIFQYYEEEERQRGNFPDRFSGHQFPNYSSELNVNALLLGDSALYLCASSLWGGPERDTGELFFGEGSRLTVL.